This is a list of T cell receptor beta chains from one sample in a study of T cell responses to AZD1222 COVID-19 vaccine. Data came from immunoSEQ multiplex PCR; TCRdb stores just in-frame clones and leaves some out. The table includes roughly 140,000 clones, about 90% detected once. The sample here was peripheral blood, taken on day 0 of AZD1222 vaccination. The receptors here all came from an adult in good health. Each CDR3 is given without its conserved first and last residue. The order of the fields is J gene, V gene, CDR3 protein.

TRBJ2-7,TRBV7-9,ASEGAYEQY
TRBJ2-5,TRBV28,ASSHLRQLETQY
TRBJ2-7,TRBV9,ASSVAGTSATYEQY
TRBJ2-1,TRBV14,ASNPSGRGVHEQF
TRBJ2-5,TRBV7-8,ASSEDRQETQY
TRBJ1-2,TRBV10-1,ATSAAFSYGYT
TRBJ1-4,TRBV12-3/TRBV12-4,ASSFRGGEKLF
TRBJ1-4,TRBV2,ASSGQGINEKLF
TRBJ2-1,TRBV7-2,ASSPGLIEQF
TRBJ2-2,TRBV28,ASSPQPGVGGELF
TRBJ1-4,TRBV24-1,ATSARPGQGNEKLF
TRBJ2-5,TRBV28,ASSGAGVGEETQY
TRBJ2-1,TRBV7-9,ASSPVLGVDNEQF
TRBJ2-5,TRBV7-2,ASSLQGQRETQY
TRBJ1-5,TRBV5-5,ASSSYDTGLYGNQPQH
TRBJ1-2,TRBV2,ASSADRGLYGYT
TRBJ2-3,TRBV7-2,ASSLGLAGEGGDTQY
TRBJ1-2,TRBV6-1,ASSEFLRQGGNYGYT
TRBJ1-3,TRBV4-2,ASSQIGQSGNTIY
TRBJ1-2,TRBV27,ASNTGTVTANYGYT
TRBJ2-2,TRBV4-1,ASSLGQGYTGELF
TRBJ1-2,TRBV3-1/TRBV3-2,ASSHRQGALIGYT
TRBJ2-7,TRBV28,ASSFADYPYEQY
TRBJ2-3,TRBV11-2,ASSPIGTASTDTQY
TRBJ2-5,TRBV2,ASTADLRRMKETQY
TRBJ2-1,TRBV19,ASTFTPEGNNEQF
TRBJ2-4,TRBV7-2,ASSLSGLAGAKNIQY
TRBJ2-1,TRBV7-3,ASSFGGGGNEQF
TRBJ2-1,TRBV5-1,ASTGITYNEQF
TRBJ2-3,TRBV5-5,ASRRAPGADTQY
TRBJ1-6,TRBV28,ASRTGNNSPLH
TRBJ2-4,TRBV6-6,ASSSRQGEAKNIQY
TRBJ2-5,TRBV9,ASSVGISAGETQY
TRBJ1-6,TRBV2,ASSEQQGVRSPLH
TRBJ2-7,TRBV3-1/TRBV3-2,ASSHGGTRIYEQY
TRBJ1-1,TRBV6-5,ASRDPHMNTEAF
TRBJ1-2,TRBV18,ASSPRAGRTNYGYT
TRBJ1-2,TRBV27,ASSLGQGHGYT
TRBJ1-6,TRBV7-3,ASSLGRRDSSYNSPLH
TRBJ1-3,TRBV7-2,ASSLNRAGNTIY
TRBJ2-7,TRBV28,ASSPRHEQY
TRBJ2-7,TRBV7-2,ASSLAGGSPYEQY
TRBJ2-1,TRBV7-9,ASSPPGADSYNEQF
TRBJ2-2,TRBV4-1,ASSQVQANTGELF
TRBJ2-7,TRBV28,ASRVAGGAYEQY
TRBJ1-5,TRBV19,ASTLTGELNQPQH
TRBJ2-7,TRBV12-3/TRBV12-4,ASNLDRAREQY
TRBJ1-3,TRBV5-1,ASSLNYRTTGNTIY
TRBJ1-1,TRBV11-1,ASSLAGYTEAF
TRBJ1-2,TRBV11-1,ASSLGESEDGGYT
TRBJ1-2,TRBV30,AWGIGPLRGGYT
TRBJ2-2,TRBV6-2/TRBV6-3,ASSHRDRNTGELF
TRBJ2-6,TRBV19,ATMGQGLGSGANVLT